This TCR beta chain stems from a study of cytomegalovirus exposure and HLA in healthy donors. On the study more broadly: Early release data held some 79 million unique TCRs from HLA-typed donors. Study-wide findings and caveats: Sequencing probably produced one cluster of sequence variants that were highly shared. What TCR beta sequences reportedly achieved was accurate prediction of HLA-A and HLA-B alleles in most subjects. On later analysis, the bulk of CMV-associated TCR beta chains appeared to be HLA-restricted.

Comments on this clone: Its antigen is unknown.

Primers included in the PCR were 60 Vbeta and 13 Jbeta primers. Clones were read by immunoSEQ multiplex PCR, and TCRdb kept only the in-frame ones, dropping some. This table holds under 250,000 clones, 85% found once. The sample consisted of PBMCs. The TCR was taken from a human donor in good health.

In DNA, the CDR3 is TGTGCCAGTAGTCCGGACAGGGGCGAGCAGTACTTC. Protein product: CASSPDRGEQYF. The chain has TRBV19 and TRBJ2-7, with 9 nucleotides matching TRBD1. There are 12 residues in the CDR3. With V trimmed by 5 bases and J by 6 bases, 2 bases remained unmatched. The germline V gene encodes CDR1 LNHDA and CDR2 SQIVND (reference sequence).